The 2 T cell receptor beta chains presented below share a single source sample, sequenced in a study of Ad26.COV2.S vaccination and SARS-CoV-2 variants. Repertoires were generated with immunoSEQ multiplex PCR, while TCRdb's copy carries only in-frame clones and drops some. The table has hundreds of thousands of clones, roughly nine tenths seen once. Treatment denoted: roughly 19 received Ad26.COV2.S at low or high dose, single or two shots; 5 received placebo; per-sample allocation not given. After the first vaccine or placebo injection, samples were drawn on day 63. Sequenced here: peripheral blood, sampled in a trial of Ad26.COV2.S vaccine versus placebo. Receptors were obtained from a person between 18 and 60 years old who received the Ad26.COV2.S COVID-19 vaccine or a placebo.

The gene calls are TRBV5-8 and TRBJ2-1, with D tentatively TRBD2 (6 bases). Deletions cut 10 bases from V and 7 bases from J, with 15 bases between. The germline gives CDR1 SGHTS, CDR2 YDEGEE. The length of the CDR3 is 12 residues. The CDR3 protein is CAGFFSGNEQFF. The CDR3 region has the DNA TGTGCCGGGTTCTTCAGCGGGAATGAGCAGTTCTTC. Together with reference TRBV5-8 and TRBJ2-1, the CDR3 gives the full variable domain: EAGVTQSPTHLIKTRGQQATLRCSPISGHTSVYWYQQALGLGLQFLLWYDEGEERNRGNFPPRFSGRQFPNYSSELNVNALELEDSALYLCAGFFSGNEQFFGPGTRLTVL.

CDR3 coding DNA: TGTGCCAGCAGTTTAGGGGGCTCGTACACTGAAGCTTTCTTT. Amino acid sequence: CASSLGGSYTEAFF. The J gene is TRBJ1-1, the V gene TRBV6-6; 7 nucleotides align to TRBD1. The J segment lost 3 bases and the V segment lost 4 bases, leaving 5 bases of the junction unmatched. In germline, CDR1 is MNHNY, CDR2 SVGAGI (reference sequence). There are 14 residues in the CDR3.